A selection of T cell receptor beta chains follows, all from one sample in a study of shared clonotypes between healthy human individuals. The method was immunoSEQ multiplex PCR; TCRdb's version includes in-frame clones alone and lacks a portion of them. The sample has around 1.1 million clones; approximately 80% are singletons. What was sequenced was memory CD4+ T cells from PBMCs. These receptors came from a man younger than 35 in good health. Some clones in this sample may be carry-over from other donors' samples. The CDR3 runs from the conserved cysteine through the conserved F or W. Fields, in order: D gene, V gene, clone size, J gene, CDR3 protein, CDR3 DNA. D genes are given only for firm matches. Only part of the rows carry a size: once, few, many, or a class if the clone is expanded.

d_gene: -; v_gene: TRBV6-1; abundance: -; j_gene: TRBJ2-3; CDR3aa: CASSEPVRSTDTQYF; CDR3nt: TGTGCCAGCAGTGAACCAGTCAGGTCCACAGATACGCAGTATTTT
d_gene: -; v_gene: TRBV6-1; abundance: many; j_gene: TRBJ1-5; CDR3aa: CASRQDHRGNQPQHF; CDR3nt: TGTGCCAGCAGACAGGACCACCGGGGCAATCAGCCCCAGCATTTT
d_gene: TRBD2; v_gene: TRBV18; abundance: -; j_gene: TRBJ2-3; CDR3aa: CASSPRREGADTQYF; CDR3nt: TGTGCCAGCTCACCGCGGCGGGAGGGGGCAGATACGCAGTATTTT
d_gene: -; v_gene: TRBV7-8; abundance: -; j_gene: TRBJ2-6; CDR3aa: CASSHYPRGYTGANVLTF; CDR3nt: TGTGCCAGCAGCCACTATCCCAGGGGTTATACTGGGGCCAACGTCCTGACTTTC
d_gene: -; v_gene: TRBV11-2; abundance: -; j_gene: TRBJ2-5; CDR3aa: CASSSAGHLQETQYF; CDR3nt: TGTGCCAGCAGCTCAGCGGGACACCTCCAAGAGACCCAGTACTTC
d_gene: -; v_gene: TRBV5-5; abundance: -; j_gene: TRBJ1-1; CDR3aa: CASSLFPGPNTEAFF; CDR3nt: TGTGCCAGCAGCTTGTTCCCAGGGCCGAACACTGAAGCTTTCTTT
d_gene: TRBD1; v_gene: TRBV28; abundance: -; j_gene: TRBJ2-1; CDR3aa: CASSNRDRDLSDEQFF; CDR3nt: TGTGCCAGCAGTAACCGGGACAGGGACCTCTCGGATGAGCAGTTCTTC
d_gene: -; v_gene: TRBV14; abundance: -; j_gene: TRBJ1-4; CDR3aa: CASSKLTATNEKLFF; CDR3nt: TGTGCCAGCAGCAAGCTGACAGCAACTAATGAAAAACTGTTTTTT
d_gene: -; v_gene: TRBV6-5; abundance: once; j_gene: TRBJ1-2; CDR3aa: CASSYSRGKGYTF; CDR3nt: TGTGCCAGCAGTTACTCTAGAGGAAAGGGCTACACCTTC
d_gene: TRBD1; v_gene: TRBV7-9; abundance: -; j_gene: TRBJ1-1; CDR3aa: CASSIAGTGKEAFF; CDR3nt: TGTGCCAGCAGCATCGCCGGGACAGGGAAGGAAGCTTTCTTT
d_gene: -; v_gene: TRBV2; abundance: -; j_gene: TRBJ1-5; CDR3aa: CASSEELLAKQPQHF; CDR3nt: TGTGCCAGCAGTGAAGAACTCCTTGCCAAACAGCCCCAGCATTTT
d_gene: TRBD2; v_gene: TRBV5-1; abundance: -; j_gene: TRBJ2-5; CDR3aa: CASRGTGGETQYF; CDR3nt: TGCGCCAGCAGAGGGACGGGAGGGGAGACCCAGTACTTC
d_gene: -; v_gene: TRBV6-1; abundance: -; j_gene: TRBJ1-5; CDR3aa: CASSEGFQPQHF; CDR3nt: TGTGCCAGCAGTGAAGGTTTCCAGCCCCAGCATTTT
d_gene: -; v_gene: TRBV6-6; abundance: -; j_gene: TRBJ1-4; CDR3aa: CASSYSAGGGEKLFF; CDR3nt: TGTGCCAGCAGTTACTCGGCTGGGGGTGGGGAAAAACTGTTTTTT
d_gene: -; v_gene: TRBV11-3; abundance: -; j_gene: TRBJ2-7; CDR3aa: CASSPGGATPYEQYF; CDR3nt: TGTGCCAGCAGCCCCGGTGGGGCTACCCCCTACGAGCAGTACTTC
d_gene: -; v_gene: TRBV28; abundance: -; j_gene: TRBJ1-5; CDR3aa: CASSRGRYQPQHF; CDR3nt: TGTGCCAGCAGCCGCGGAAGATATCAGCCCCAGCATTTT
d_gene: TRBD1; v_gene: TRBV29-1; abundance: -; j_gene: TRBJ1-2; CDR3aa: CSVTDRGYGYTF; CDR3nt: TGCAGCGTGACGGACAGGGGTTATGGCTACACCTTC
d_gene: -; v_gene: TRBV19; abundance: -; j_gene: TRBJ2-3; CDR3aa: CASSILGGRPATDTQYF; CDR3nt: TGTGCCAGTAGTATACTAGGGGGGAGGCCCGCCACAGATACGCAGTATTTT
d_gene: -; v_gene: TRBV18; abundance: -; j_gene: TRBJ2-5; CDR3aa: CASSPPRVGEKTQYF; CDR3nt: TGTGCCAGCTCACCACCCAGGGTGGGCGAAAAGACCCAGTACTTC
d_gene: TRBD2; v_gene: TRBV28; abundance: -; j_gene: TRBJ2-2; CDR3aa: CASSSSRGGGRVPLGTGELFF; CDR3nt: TGTGCCAGCAGTTCCTCTAGGGGAGGCGGGAGGGTCCCACTTGGCACCGGGGAGCTGTTTTTT
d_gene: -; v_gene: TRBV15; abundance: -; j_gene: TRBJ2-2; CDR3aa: CATSRDPAGELFF; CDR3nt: TGTGCCACCAGCAGAGATCCGGCCGGGGAGCTGTTTTTT
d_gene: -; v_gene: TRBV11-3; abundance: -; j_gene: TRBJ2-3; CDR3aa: CASSSRGAGLTTDTQYF; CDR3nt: TGTGCCAGCAGCTCTAGGGGGGCGGGATTAACCACAGATACGCAGTATTTT
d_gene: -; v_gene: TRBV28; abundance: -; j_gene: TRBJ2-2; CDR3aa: CASSLRRGAGTGELFF; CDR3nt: TGTGCCAGCAGTTTAAGGAGGGGAGCAGGCACCGGGGAGCTGTTTTTT
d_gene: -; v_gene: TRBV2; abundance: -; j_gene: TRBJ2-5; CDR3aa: CASSAVYGVVAETQYF; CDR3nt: TGTGCCAGCAGTGCGGTTTACGGGGTTGTGGCGGAGACCCAGTACTTC
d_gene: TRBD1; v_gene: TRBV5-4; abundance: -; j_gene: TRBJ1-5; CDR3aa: CASSHKATGGDGNQPQHF; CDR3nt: TGTGCCAGCAGCCACAAAGCGACAGGGGGCGACGGCAATCAGCCCCAGCATTTT
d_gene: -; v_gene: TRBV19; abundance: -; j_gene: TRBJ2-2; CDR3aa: CASSPLDGTGELFF; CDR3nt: TGTGCCAGTAGTCCTTTGGACGGCACCGGGGAGCTGTTTTTT
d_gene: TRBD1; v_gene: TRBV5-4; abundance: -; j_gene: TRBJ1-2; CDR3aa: CASGQGPSGYTF; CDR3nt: TGTGCCAGCGGACAGGGCCCCAGTGGCTACACCTTC
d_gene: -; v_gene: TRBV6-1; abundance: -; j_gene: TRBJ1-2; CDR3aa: CASSVYTEARGYTF; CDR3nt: TGTGCCAGCAGTGTTTATACAGAGGCTCGGGGCTACACCTTC
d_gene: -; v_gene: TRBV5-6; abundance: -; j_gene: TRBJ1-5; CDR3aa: CASSLGGGRQPQHF; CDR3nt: TGTGCCAGCAGCTTGGGCGGGGGGCGTCAGCCCCAGCATTTT
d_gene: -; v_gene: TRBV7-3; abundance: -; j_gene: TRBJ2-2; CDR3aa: CASSQRRGGTGELFF; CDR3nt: TGTGCCAGCAGCCAACGCAGGGGAGGGACCGGGGAGCTGTTTTTT
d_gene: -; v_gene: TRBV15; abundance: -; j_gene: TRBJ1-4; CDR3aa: CATSSGTQANEKLFF; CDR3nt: TGTGCCACCAGCAGCGGTACGCAGGCTAATGAAAAACTGTTTTTT
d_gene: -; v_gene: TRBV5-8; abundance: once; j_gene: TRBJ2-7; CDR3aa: CASSLVLVGRYEQYF; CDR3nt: TGTGCCAGCAGCCTCGTTTTAGTGGGTCGCTACGAGCAGTACTTC
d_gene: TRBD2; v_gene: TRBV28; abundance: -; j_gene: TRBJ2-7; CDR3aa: CASGGGGWGTDSYEQYF; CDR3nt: TGTGCCAGCGGCGGCGGGGGTTGGGGGACGGATTCCTACGAGCAGTACTTC
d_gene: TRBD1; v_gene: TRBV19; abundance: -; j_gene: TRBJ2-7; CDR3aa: CASSTEDRASYEQYF; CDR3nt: TGTGCCAGTAGTACTGAGGACAGGGCCTCCTACGAGCAGTACTTC
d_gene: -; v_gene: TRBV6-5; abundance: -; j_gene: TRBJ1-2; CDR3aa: CASRNTALNYGYTF; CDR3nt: TGTGCCAGCAGAAATACAGCCTTAAACTATGGCTACACCTTC
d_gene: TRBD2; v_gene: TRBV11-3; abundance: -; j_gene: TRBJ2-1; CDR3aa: CASSQGLAGVSGEQFF; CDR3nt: TGTGCCAGCAGCCAAGGTTTAGCGGGAGTCAGCGGTGAGCAGTTCTTC
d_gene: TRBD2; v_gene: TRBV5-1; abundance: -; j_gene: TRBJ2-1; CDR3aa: CASSLSAGDYNEQFF; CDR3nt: TGCGCCAGCAGCTTGTCAGCGGGAGACTACAATGAGCAGTTCTTC
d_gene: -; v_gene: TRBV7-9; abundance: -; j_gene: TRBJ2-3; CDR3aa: CASSQMGLYTDTQYF; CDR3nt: TGTGCCAGCAGTCAAATGGGGCTTTACACAGATACGCAGTATTTT
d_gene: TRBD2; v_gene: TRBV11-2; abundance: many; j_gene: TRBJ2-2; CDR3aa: CASRKTRAGVGTGELFF; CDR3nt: TGTGCCAGCAGAAAAACCCGAGCGGGAGTTGGCACCGGGGAGCTGTTTTTT
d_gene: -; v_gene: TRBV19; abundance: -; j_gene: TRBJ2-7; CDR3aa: CASSLQGRNYEQYF; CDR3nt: TGTGCCAGTAGTCTACAGGGTCGGAATTACGAGCAGTACTTC
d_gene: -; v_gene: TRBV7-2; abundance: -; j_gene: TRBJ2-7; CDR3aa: CASSLVAASYEQYF; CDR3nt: TGTGCCAGCAGCTTAGTAGCGGCTTCCTACGAGCAGTACTTC
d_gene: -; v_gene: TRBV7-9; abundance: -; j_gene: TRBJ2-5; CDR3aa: CASSLGLGQETQYF; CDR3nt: TGTGCCAGCAGCTTAGGACTAGGCCAAGAGACCCAGTACTTC
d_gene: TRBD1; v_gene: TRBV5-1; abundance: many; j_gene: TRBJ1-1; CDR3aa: CASSPRGQGEGTEAFF; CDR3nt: TGCGCCAGCAGCCCCCGGGGACAGGGTGAGGGCACTGAAGCTTTCTTT
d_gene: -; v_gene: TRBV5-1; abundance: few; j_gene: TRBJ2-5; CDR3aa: CASSLGGGAEETQYF; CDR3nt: TGCGCCAGCAGCTTGGGCGGCGGGGCTGAAGAGACCCAGTACTTC
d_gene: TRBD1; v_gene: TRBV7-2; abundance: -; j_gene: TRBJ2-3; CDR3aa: CASSFRGPGTDTQYF; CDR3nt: TGTGCCAGCAGCTTCAGGGGGCCCGGCACAGATACGCAGTATTTT
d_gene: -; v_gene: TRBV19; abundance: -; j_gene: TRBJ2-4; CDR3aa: CASSIGRLSLAKNIQYF; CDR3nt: TGTGCCAGTAGTATTGGGAGGTTGAGCCTAGCCAAAAACATTCAGTACTTC
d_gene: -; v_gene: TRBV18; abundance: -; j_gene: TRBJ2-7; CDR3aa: CASSPGAGGLYEQYF; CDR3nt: TGTGCCAGCTCACCAGGGGCAGGGGGGCTCTACGAGCAGTACTTC
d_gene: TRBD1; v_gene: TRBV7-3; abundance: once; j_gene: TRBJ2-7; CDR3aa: CASSQRQGNEQYF; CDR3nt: TGTGCCAGCAGCCAGAGACAGGGAAACGAGCAGTACTTC
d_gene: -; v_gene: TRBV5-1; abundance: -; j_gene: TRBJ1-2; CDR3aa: CASSPLLEHGYTF; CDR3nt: TGCGCCAGCAGCCCCCTGCTGGAACATGGCTACACCTTC
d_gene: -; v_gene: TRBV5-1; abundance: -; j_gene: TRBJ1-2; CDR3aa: CASTPSEVAFYGYTF; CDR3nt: TGCGCCAGCACCCCATCGGAGGTCGCCTTCTATGGCTACACCTTC
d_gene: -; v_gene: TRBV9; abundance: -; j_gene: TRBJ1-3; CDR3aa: CASSVVSEPGNTIYF; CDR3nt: TGTGCCAGCAGCGTAGTGTCAGAACCTGGAAACACCATATATTTT
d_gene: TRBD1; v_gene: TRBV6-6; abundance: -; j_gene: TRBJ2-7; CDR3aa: CASSYGTATSYEQYF; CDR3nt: TGTGCCAGCAGTTACGGGACAGCCACATCCTACGAGCAGTACTTC